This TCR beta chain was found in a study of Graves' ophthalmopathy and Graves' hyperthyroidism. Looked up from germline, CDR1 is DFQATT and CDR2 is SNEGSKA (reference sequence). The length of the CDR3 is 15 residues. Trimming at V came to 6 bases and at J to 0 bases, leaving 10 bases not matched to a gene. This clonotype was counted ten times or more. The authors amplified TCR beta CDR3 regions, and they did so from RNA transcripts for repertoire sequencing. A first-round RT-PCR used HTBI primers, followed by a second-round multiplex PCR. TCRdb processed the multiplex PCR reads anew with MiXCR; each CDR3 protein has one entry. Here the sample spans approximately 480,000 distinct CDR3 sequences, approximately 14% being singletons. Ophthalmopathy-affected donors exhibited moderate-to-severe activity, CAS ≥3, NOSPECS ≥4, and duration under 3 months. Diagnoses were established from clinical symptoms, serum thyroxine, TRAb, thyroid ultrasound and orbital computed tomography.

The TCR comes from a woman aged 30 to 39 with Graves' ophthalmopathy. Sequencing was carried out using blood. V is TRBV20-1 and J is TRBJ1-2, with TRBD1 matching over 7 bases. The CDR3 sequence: CSAIPTGATNYGYTF. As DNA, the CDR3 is TGCAGTGCCATTCCAACAGGGGCAACTAACTATGGCTACACCTTC.